The sequence of this TCR beta chain was determined in a study of control samples from healthy donors and cancer patients. Trimming removed 1 base from V and 6 bases from J, with 16 bases in between. CDR1 SGHTA and CDR2 FQGNSA come from the germline V gene. The CDR3 is made up of 16 amino acids. Produced via immunoSEQ multiplex PCR; TCRdb's table is partial and in-frame only. This table has about 34,000 clones, 86% appearing once. The table lists this clone with a count of one. This clonotype originated in a woman in her thirties or forties with lung cancer. This rearrangement joins TRBV7-2 to TRBJ1-3, with TRBD1 as a possible D gene (6 bases). Sequenced input: PBMCs. The CDR3 here is CASSLVGRGFVNTIYF. In DNA form, the CDR3 reads TGTGCCAGCAGCTTAGTTGGCAGGGGCTTTGTAAACACCATATATTTT.